This T cell receptor beta chain is from a study of T cell repertoires in cytomegalovirus infection. About the research overall: Public TCR beta signatures provided an indication of both CMV infection and a matching HLA type.

Using its own MiXCR run on the reads, TCRdb lists one record per CDR3 protein. This table has about 530,000 distinct CDR3 sequences, approximately 26% appearing once. Germline V lookup: CDR1 SGHNT, CDR2 YENEEA. V was cut by 7 bases and J by 4 bases, with 15 bases left in between. The CDR3 loop spans 14 amino acids. Study findings and constraints: The study found HLA-C-restricted CMV-specific TCR beta clonotypes dominating the ex vivo response. Using cumulative public TCR beta family frequency, the authors identified those who carried CMV together with the relevant HLA.

Remarks on this clonotype: The antigen remains undetermined.

The sample consisted of PBMCs. The clonotype was recovered from a human donor in good health (CMV status not recorded). Some clones in this sample may be carry-over from other donors' samples. This chain connects TRBV11-3 to TRBJ2-3, with D possibly matching TRBD1 (6 bases). The CDR3: CASTRTSGADTQYF. In nucleotides, the CDR3 is TGTGCCAGCACCCGGACCTCAGGGGCAGATACGCAGTATTTT. The complete variable domain, with remaining parts taken from reference TRBV11-3 and TRBJ2-3, reads EAGVVQSPRYKIIEKKQPVAFWCNPISGHNTLYWYLQNLGQGPELLIRYENEEAVDDSQLPKDRFSAERLKGVDSTLKIQPAELGDSAVYLCASTRTSGADTQYFGPGTRLTVL.